The T cell receptor (beta chain) under discussion was sequenced for a study of cytomegalovirus exposure and HLA in healthy donors. Whole-study results and caveats: A later analysis found common viral pathogens apparently linked to several of the most significant clusters.

The PCR made use of 60 Vbeta and 13 Jbeta primers. This table comes from immunoSEQ multiplex PCR, and its TCRdb copy is limited to in-frame clones, with some not included. The sample has 150,000 to 180,000 clones; 60% to 75% are singletons. The J segment lost 9 bases and the V segment lost 0 bases, leaving 6 bases of the junction unmatched. The CDR3 is made up of 15 amino acids. CDR1 is SGDLS and CDR2 is YYNGEE in the germline V gene. Concerning this clone: The antigen remains undetermined.

Sequenced: PBMCs. The chain employs TRBV9 and TRBJ1-6, with 7 bases lining up with TRBD1. The TCR originated in a man younger than 30 in good health and CMV-seronegative. The CDR3 nucleotides read TGTGCCAGCAGCGTAGGCGGCCAGGGGGTTTCACCCCTCCACTTT. Residues: CASSVGGQGVSPLHF.